This is a list of T cell receptor beta chains from one sample in a study of CD8 T cells in Susac syndrome. TCRdb redid the calling of the immunoSEQ multiplex PCR reads with MiXCR, one entry per CDR3 protein. The table includes about 140,000 distinct CDR3 sequences, roughly 94% detected once. Specimen: CD8+ T cells from PBMCs. These receptors all stem from a human donor with Susac syndrome. The CDR3 runs from the conserved cysteine through the conserved F or W. Fields, in order: J gene, clone size, V gene, D gene, CDR3 protein, CDR3 DNA. A D gene is named only where the DNA matches it firmly. For some rows the clone size is stated as once, few or many, or as a class when expanded; others skip it.

TRBJ1-5 | NA | TRBV7-9 | NA | CASSTTKSNQPQHF | TGTGCCAGCAGCACCACAAAGAGCAATCAGCCCCAGCATTTT
TRBJ2-5 | NA | TRBV10-3 | TRBD1 | CAISERGGQGSTETQYF | TGTGCCATCAGTGAGAGAGGAGGACAGGGCAGTACGGAGACCCAGTACTTC
TRBJ1-1 | NA | TRBV12-3/TRBV12-4 | NA | CASSFGGTEAFF | TGTGCCAGCAGTTTTGGGGGTACTGAAGCTTTCTTT
TRBJ1-4 | NA | TRBV4-2 | NA | CASSQDGGIGLFF | TGTGCCAGCAGCCAAGATGGGGGGATCGGACTGTTTTTT
TRBJ2-7 | NA | TRBV27 | TRBD2 | CASRAGGSSYYEQYF | TGTGCCAGCCGTGCGGGGGGATCATCCTACTACGAGCAGTACTTC
TRBJ2-1 | few | TRBV3-1 | NA | CASGYNEQFF | TGTGCCAGCGGTTACAATGAGCAGTTCTTC
TRBJ2-1 | NA | TRBV20-1 | TRBD2 | CSARRLAGAEQFF | TGCAGTGCTAGGAGGCTAGCGGGAGCTGAGCAGTTCTTC
TRBJ2-7 | NA | TRBV27 | NA | CASSLVEGLEEQYF | TGTGCCAGCAGCCTCGTGGAAGGGCTTGAGGAGCAGTACTTC
TRBJ2-3 | NA | TRBV10-3 | NA | CATSSVTDTQYF | TGTGCCACCTCCTCAGTCACAGATACGCAGTATTTT
TRBJ2-1 | NA | TRBV7-3 | NA | CASSKTVDEQFF | TGTGCCAGCAGCAAGACAGTTGATGAGCAGTTCTTC
TRBJ1-2 | NA | TRBV4-2 | NA | CASSQERGTVAGTYGYTF | TGTGCCAGCAGCCAAGAAAGGGGAACCGTGGCAGGGACCTATGGCTACACCTTC
TRBJ2-1 | NA | TRBV7-3 | NA | CASSNNDNEQFF | TGTGCCAGCAGCAACAACGACAATGAGCAGTTCTTC
TRBJ1-2 | NA | TRBV7-3 | TRBD1 | CASSRTGVDGYTF | TGTGCCAGCAGCCGGACAGGGGTTGATGGCTACACCTTC
TRBJ2-1 | NA | TRBV6-6 | NA | CASSILNFPSDEQFF | TGTGCCAGCAGTATCCTAAATTTTCCTAGCGATGAGCAGTTCTTC
TRBJ1-1 | NA | TRBV9 | TRBD1 | CASSAGTGGGFTEAFF | TGTGCCAGCAGCGCCGGGACAGGGGGAGGATTCACTGAAGCTTTCTTT
TRBJ1-5 | few | TRBV5-4 | NA | CASSLGGGNQPQHF | TGTGCCAGCAGCTTGGGGGGAGGGAATCAGCCCCAGCATTTT
TRBJ2-1 | NA | TRBV7-8 | NA | CASSREAGTVALNEQFF | TGTGCCAGCAGCCGAGAAGCCGGGACCGTAGCGCTCAATGAGCAGTTCTTC
TRBJ1-5 | NA | TRBV20-1 | NA | CSASYKASNQPQHF | TGCAGTGCTAGCTATAAAGCCAGCAATCAGCCCCAGCATTTT
TRBJ1-4 | NA | TRBV5-1 | NA | CASSQRDTNGEKLFF | TGCGCCAGCAGCCAGAGGGACACCAACGGAGAAAAACTGTTTTTT
TRBJ2-5 | NA | TRBV13 | TRBD1 | CASSLYRGRETQYF | TGTGCCAGCAGCTTATACAGGGGACGGGAGACCCAGTACTTC
TRBJ1-1 | NA | TRBV19 | NA | CASSIGQNTEAFF | TGTGCCAGTAGTATTGGACAGAACACTGAAGCTTTCTTT
TRBJ2-3 | NA | TRBV11-3 | NA | CASSLEPPGTDTQYF | TGTGCCAGCAGCTTGGAGCCCCCGGGCACAGATACGCAGTATTTT
TRBJ1-2 | NA | TRBV15 | NA | CATSPGIGSYGYTF | TGTGCCACCAGCCCGGGGATCGGGAGCTATGGCTACACCTTC
TRBJ2-1 | NA | TRBV18 | NA | CASSPPGHLSSYNEQFF | TGTGCCAGCTCACCACCGGGACACCTCAGCTCCTACAATGAGCAGTTCTTC
TRBJ1-1 | once | TRBV7-9 | TRBD1 | CASSSGGAFRVPEAFF | TGTGCCAGCAGCTCAGGGGGCGCGTTCCGAGTACCCGAAGCTTTCTTT
TRBJ2-1 | NA | TRBV5-5 | NA | CASSSFRSVYNEQFF | TGTGCCAGCAGCTCCTTCCGGAGTGTCTACAATGAGCAGTTCTTC
TRBJ2-1 | NA | TRBV20-1 | NA | CSAKVPTFYEQFF | TGCAGTGCTAAAGTTCCGACCTTCTATGAGCAGTTCTTC
TRBJ2-1 | NA | TRBV20-1 | TRBD2 | CSAVAGVGNEQFF | TGCAGTGCCGTAGCGGGAGTGGGGAATGAGCAGTTCTTC
TRBJ2-1 | NA | TRBV9 | NA | CASSVQGSSYNEQFF | TGTGCCAGCAGCGTACAGGGGAGCTCCTACAATGAGCAGTTCTTC
TRBJ2-5 | NA | TRBV28 | NA | CASTLLGGQETQYF | TGTGCCAGCACCCTCCTCGGCGGGCAAGAGACCCAGTACTTC
TRBJ1-2 | NA | TRBV11-2 | NA | CASSFRGDGYTF | TGTGCCAGCAGCTTCAGGGGAGATGGCTACACCTTC
TRBJ1-5 | NA | TRBV6-5 | NA | CASSYGEFPGRSYQPQHF | TGTGCCAGCAGTTACGGAGAGTTCCCGGGACGGAGTTATCAGCCCCAGCATTTT
TRBJ2-7 | NA | TRBV6-5 | NA | CASRGARDNYEQYF | TGTGCCAGCAGGGGCGCCCGGGACAACTACGAGCAGTACTTC
TRBJ1-1 | NA | TRBV4-1 | NA | CASSQVWGTEAFF | TGCGCCAGCAGCCAAGTGTGGGGAACTGAAGCTTTCTTT
TRBJ2-1 | NA | TRBV7-3 | NA | CASSKDSNEQFF | TGTGCCAGCAGCAAGGACAGCAATGAGCAGTTCTTC
TRBJ2-3 | few | TRBV29-1 | TRBD2 | CSVDIPLAGPRTDTQYF | TGCAGCGTTGACATCCCTCTAGCGGGACCTCGCACAGATACGCAGTATTTT
TRBJ2-7 | NA | TRBV6-5 | NA | CASSFTWAGSFEEQYF | TGTGCCAGCAGTTTTACGTGGGCTGGATCATTTGAAGAGCAGTACTTC
TRBJ2-3 | NA | TRBV20-1 | TRBD2 | CSARETSFSESTDTQYF | TGCAGTGCTAGAGAGACTAGCTTTTCTGAAAGCACAGATACGCAGTATTTT
TRBJ1-5 | NA | TRBV10-3 | NA | CAISESSRDLSNQPQHF | TGTGCCATCAGTGAGTCGTCCAGGGATCTTAGCAATCAGCCCCAGCATTTT
TRBJ1-5 | NA | TRBV20-1 | TRBD1 | CSVSDGTGGDQPQHF | TGCAGTGTCTCAGACGGGACAGGGGGCGATCAGCCCCAGCATTTT
TRBJ1-1 | NA | TRBV30 | NA | CARWGGGGTEAFF | TGTGCCAGATGGGGAGGGGGGGGGACTGAAGCTTTCTTT
TRBJ1-5 | NA | TRBV18 | NA | CASSPQATGYSNQPQHF | TGTGCCAGCTCACCACAAGCGACGGGCTATAGCAATCAGCCCCAGCATTTT
TRBJ2-1 | NA | TRBV29-1 | NA | CSAAPAYNEQFF | TGCAGCGCCGCCCCGGCCTACAATGAGCAGTTCTTC
TRBJ2-1 | NA | TRBV14 | TRBD2 | CASSQDRRLAGVLNEQFF | TGTGCCAGCAGCCAAGACCGGAGACTAGCGGGAGTGTTGAATGAGCAGTTCTTC
TRBJ2-2 | once | TRBV5-6 | TRBD2 | CASTEAGEHGELFF | TGTGCCAGCACCGAAGCGGGGGAACACGGGGAGCTGTTTTTT
TRBJ1-1 | NA | TRBV19 | NA | CASSIGVEAFF | TGTGCCAGTAGTATCGGGGTCGAAGCTTTCTTT
TRBJ2-7 | few | TRBV19 | TRBD1 | CASGQVYEQYF | TGTGCCAGCGGACAGGTCTACGAGCAGTACTTC
TRBJ1-1 | NA | TRBV27 | NA | CASTRVMNTEAFF | TGTGCCAGCACGAGGGTAATGAACACTGAAGCTTTCTTT
TRBJ1-3 | NA | TRBV3-1 | NA | CASSQDWASSGNTIYF | TGTGCCAGCAGCCAAGATTGGGCGTCCTCTGGAAACACCATATATTTT
TRBJ2-2 | NA | TRBV7-3 | NA | CASSGGPGPTGELFF | TGTGCCAGCAGCGGGGGACCGGGGCCCACCGGGGAGCTGTTTTTT
TRBJ2-2 | NA | TRBV20-1 | NA | CSARGVANTGELFF | TGCAGTGCTAGGGGGGTTGCGAACACCGGGGAGCTGTTTTTT
TRBJ2-1 | NA | TRBV28 | NA | CASSPPERGNEQFF | TGTGCCAGCAGTCCGCCGGAAAGAGGTAATGAGCAGTTCTTC